A selection of T cell receptor beta chains follows, all from one sample in a study of cytomegalovirus exposure and HLA in healthy donors. Libraries were prepared by immunoSEQ multiplex PCR; TCRdb keeps only in-frame clonotypes and omits some of them. This table has some 120,000 clones, roughly 83% appearing once. Input material: PBMCs. The receptor set was obtained from a man aged 25-40 years in good health and CMV-seropositive. Both conserved end residues are part of each CDR3. D genes are given only for firm matches. Not all rows give a size; the values are once, few, many and, for expanded clones, a class.

D,size,J,V,length,DNA,CDR3
-,-,TRBJ2-7,TRBV7-9,13,TGTGCCTCCTCGAAGGCGGCCATAAGTGAGCAGTACTTC,CASSKAAISEQYF
-,-,TRBJ1-2,TRBV5-1,15,TGCGCCAGCAGCGCGCCACTTAAGGAGCCTGGGGGCTACACCTTC,CASSAPLKEPGGYTF
TRBD1,few,TRBJ1-1,TRBV19,16,TGTGCCAGTAGTGCCCCTCACAGGGGGCCGAACACTGAAGCTTTCTTT,CASSAPHRGPNTEAFF
-,few,TRBJ1-1,TRBV6-5,13,TGTGCCAGCAGTTACGTGGGGCAGGGGCGCGCTTTCTTT,CASSYVGQGRAFF
-,-,TRBJ2-1,TRBV9,16,TGTGCCAGCAGCGTATCTAACAGTTTTTTCTCTTTTGAGCAGTTCTTC,CASSVSNSFFSFEQFF
-,few,TRBJ1-2,TRBV6-4,13,TGTGCCAGCAGTGACAAGGAGGGGAGCGGCTACACCTTC,CASSDKEGSGYTF
-,-,TRBJ2-1,TRBV4-3,15,TGCGCCAGCAGCCAGGGACTTAATAGGTACAATGAGCAGTTCTTC,CASSQGLNRYNEQFF
TRBD1,-,TRBJ2-7,TRBV30,14,TGTGCCTGGAATAGAGGGACAGGGGGCTCCGAGCAGTACTTC,CAWNRGTGGSEQYF
-,-,TRBJ1-6,TRBV7-2,14,TGTGCCAGCAGCTTAAGACTATTCGAGCGCCCCCTCCACTTT,CASSLRLFERPLHF
TRBD1,-,TRBJ2-7,TRBV11-3,15,TGCGCCAGCAGCTTGAGGGGGACAGGCCCCTACGAGCAGTACTTC,CASSLRGTGPYEQYF
-,few,TRBJ2-7,TRBV9,15,TGTGCCAGCAGCTTACGCCCCGCGGGGTCGAAGGAGCAGTACTTC,CASSLRPAGSKEQYF
-,-,TRBJ1-2,TRBV6-1,15,TGTGCCAGCAGTGAACGCCAGGGTCGCCAGGTCGGCTACACCTTC,CASSERQGRQVGYTF
TRBD2,-,TRBJ2-1,TRBV18,17,TGTGCCAGCTCCCCGACTAGCGGGGGGAGCTCCTACAATGAGCAGTTCTTC,CASSPTSGGSSYNEQFF
-,few,TRBJ1-3,TRBV19,14,TGTGCCAGTAGTCATCCGGGACAAGGAAACACCATATATTTT,CASSHPGQGNTIYF
-,-,TRBJ1-1,TRBV18,14,TGTGCCAGCTCACCAATAAGGGGGTCCACTGAAGCTTTCTTT,CASSPIRGSTEAFF
TRBD1,-,TRBJ1-4,TRBV7-8,19,TGTGCCAGCAGCTTTAGTTCCGAGGACAGGGGGGAAGGGGATGAAAAACTGTTTTTT,CASSFSSEDRGEGDEKLFF
TRBD1,-,TRBJ2-7,TRBV9,15,TGTGCCAGCAGCCCGTCCCAGGGGGCCTACTACGAGCAGTACTTC,CASSPSQGAYYEQYF
-,-,TRBJ2-1,TRBV7-2,12,TGTGCCAGCAGCTTCGTCAAACGGGAGCAGTTCTTC,CASSFVKREQFF
-,-,TRBJ2-5,TRBV6-5,14,TGTGCCAGCAGTTACAGGAGCCCCTTGGAGACCCAGTACTTC,CASSYRSPLETQYF
TRBD1,-,TRBJ2-5,TRBV10-3,15,TGTGCCATCAGTGAGAGGGCAGGGGGCCGGGAGACCCAGTACTTC,CAISERAGGRETQYF
TRBD2,-,TRBJ2-7,TRBV4-1,15,TGCGCCAGCAGCCTTCTCGGACTAGTAGGATACGAGCAGTACTTC,CASSLLGLVGYEQYF
TRBD2,-,TRBJ2-1,TRBV7-2,16,TGTGCCAGCAGCGTCTCCGGGACTAACTCCTACAATGAGCAGTTCTTC,CASSVSGTNSYNEQFF
TRBD1,few,TRBJ2-7,TRBV6-5,15,TGTGCCAGCAGTTACTCGTGGACAGGCCATTACGAGCAGTACTTC,CASSYSWTGHYEQYF
-,-,TRBJ2-7,TRBV5-4,15,TGTGCCAGCAGCTTGGTGTTCCAGGGATCCTACGAGCAGTACTTC,CASSLVFQGSYEQYF
TRBD2,-,TRBJ2-7,TRBV6-6,15,TGTGCCAGCAGTTACCCTAGCGGGGATGCGGGGGAGCAGTACTTC,CASSYPSGDAGEQYF
TRBD1,-,TRBJ2-1,TRBV19,18,TGTGCCAGTAGTATAGAACCTGTTGGGACAGGGGTGGATAATGAGCAGTTCTTC,CASSIEPVGTGVDNEQFF
-,-,TRBJ1-5,TRBV5-6,14,TGTGCCAGCAGCTTGACAGGGCATAATCAGCCCCAGCATTTT,CASSLTGHNQPQHF
-,-,TRBJ2-5,TRBV27,15,TGTGCCAGCCCCAAGGCCGGGGGGCCTGGTGAGACCCAGTACTTC,CASPKAGGPGETQYF
-,-,TRBJ2-7,TRBV18,16,TGTGCCAGCTCACCATCCACCAGGAGGTTCTCCTACGAGCAGTACTTC,CASSPSTRRFSYEQYF
-,-,TRBJ2-7,TRBV7-8,15,TGTGCCAGCAGCTTAGGCGGGATTCTTACCTACGAGCAGTACTTC,CASSLGGILTYEQYF
TRBD2,-,TRBJ2-7,TRBV2,14,TGTGCCAGCAGCAGGACTAGCGGGAGTTACGAGCAGTACTTC,CASSRTSGSYEQYF
-,-,TRBJ2-7,TRBV7-9,13,TGTGCCCGCGGGGCCTCAGCCTCCTACGAGCAGTACTTC,CARGASASYEQYF
-,-,TRBJ2-1,TRBV18,16,TGTGCCAGCTCACCACCGGGAGGACTCTCCTACAATGAGCAGTTCTTC,CASSPPGGLSYNEQFF
TRBD2,-,TRBJ2-1,TRBV29-1,16,TGCAGCGCCCGGACTAGCGGGAGACGGGCCTACAATGAGCAGTTCTTC,CSARTSGRRAYNEQFF
-,once,TRBJ2-3,TRBV19,15,TGTGCCAGTAGAGGAGATCGACAGCTCACAGATACGCAGTATTTT,CASRGDRQLTDTQYF
-,-,TRBJ1-1,TRBV7-8,13,TGTGCCAGCCCTGGGGGCGGGAACACTGAAGCTTTCTTT,CASPGGGNTEAFF
-,few,TRBJ2-1,TRBV9,15,TGTGCCAGCAGCGTAGGCCCCCAGTCCTACAATGAGCAGTTCTTC,CASSVGPQSYNEQFF
TRBD2,-,TRBJ2-5,TRBV29-1,14,TGCAGCGTTGATTGGAGCGGGGGATCTGAGACCCAGTACTTC,CSVDWSGGSETQYF
-,-,TRBJ2-7,TRBV29-1,13,TGCAGCGTTGAAGATCCCAGCTCCTACGAGCAGTACTTC,CSVEDPSSYEQYF
-,few,TRBJ2-7,TRBV7-2,14,TGTGCCAGCAGCTTACGCCAGGGCGCATACGAGCAGTACTTC,CASSLRQGAYEQYF
TRBD1,few,TRBJ2-5,TRBV5-1,15,TGCGCCAGCGGGTTGACAGGGGTTCCCCAAGAGACCCAGTACTTC,CASGLTGVPQETQYF
TRBD1,-,TRBJ2-7,TRBV5-5,16,TGTGCCAGCAGCTTGAACCCCGGGACAGGGACCTACGAGCAGTACTTC,CASSLNPGTGTYEQYF
TRBD2,-,TRBJ2-3,TRBV2,14,TGTGCCAGCAGTCGCGGGAGTGCGGCAGATACGCAGTATTTT,CASSRGSAADTQYF
TRBD1,-,TRBJ2-3,TRBV5-1,15,TGCGCCAGCAGCGTAAACAGGGGGCATGCAGATACGCAGTATTTT,CASSVNRGHADTQYF
TRBD2,-,TRBJ2-6,TRBV7-3,17,TGTGCCAGCAGCGCCAATCGGGGGGTCTCTGGGGCCAACGTCCTGACTTTC,CASSANRGVSGANVLTF
TRBD1,-,TRBJ1-1,TRBV19,14,TGTGCCAGTAGTATCAGACAGGGACAAACTGAAGCTTTCTTT,CASSIRQGQTEAFF
-,-,TRBJ1-2,TRBV6-5,14,TGTGCCAGCAGTTACTTGCTCAGGGGCTATGACTACACCTTC,CASSYLLRGYDYTF
-,-,TRBJ1-1,TRBV4-2,13,TGTGCCAGCAGCCAAGATTCCCCTACCGAGGCTTTCTTT,CASSQDSPTEAFF
-,-,TRBJ1-2,TRBV4-3,15,TGCGCCAGCAGCCAAGATAATCAGGGCTTCTATGGCTACACCTTC,CASSQDNQGFYGYTF